The clone carrying this TCR beta chain occurred a few times. The antigen is unknown. PCR used 60 Vbeta primers and 13 Jbeta primers. In the original analysis: Around 11 million shared chains were among around 80 million unique TCR beta chains counted in a later analysis. Using immunoSEQ multiplex PCR, the repertoire was profiled, and TCRdb retains in-frame clones only, with some absent. From that table come the V and J calls and clone size; the DNA was used to work out D and trimming. The data show 90,000 to 140,000 clones, about 13% seen once. The data stem from a study of cytomegalovirus exposure and HLA in healthy donors. Whole-study findings and limits: Accurate prediction of HLA-A and HLA-B alleles (for most subjects) was reportedly achieved from TCR beta sequences. The majority of CMV-associated TCR beta chains were reported as apparently HLA-restricted in a later analysis.

The origin of this receptor is a man in his forties in good health and CMV-seropositive. The sequencing input was PBMCs.

CDR3 DNA sequence: TGTGCCAGCAGCCCGACAGGGAACTATGGCTACACCTTC. It codes for CASSPTGNYGYTF. The chain employs TRBV7-3 and TRBJ1-2, with 7 bases identical to TRBD1. V trimming: 5 bases; J trimming: 2 bases; junction bases outside the gene matches: 2. The CDR3 length is 13 residues. Germline V gene data show CDR1 as SGHTA and CDR2 as FQGTGA.